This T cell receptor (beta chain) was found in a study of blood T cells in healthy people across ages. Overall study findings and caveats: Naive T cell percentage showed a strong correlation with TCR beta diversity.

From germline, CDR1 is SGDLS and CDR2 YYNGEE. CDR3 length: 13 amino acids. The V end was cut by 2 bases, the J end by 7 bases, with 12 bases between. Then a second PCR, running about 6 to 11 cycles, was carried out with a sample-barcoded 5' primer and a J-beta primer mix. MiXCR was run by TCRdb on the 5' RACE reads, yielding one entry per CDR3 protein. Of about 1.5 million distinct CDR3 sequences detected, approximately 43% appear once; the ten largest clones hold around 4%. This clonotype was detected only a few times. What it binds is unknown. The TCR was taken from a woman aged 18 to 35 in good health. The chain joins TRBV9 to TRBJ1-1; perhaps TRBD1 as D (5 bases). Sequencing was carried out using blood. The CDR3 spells CASSVGGSDEAFF. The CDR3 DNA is TGTGCCAGCAGCGTGGGGGGGTCGGATGAAGCTTTCTTT.